The T cell receptor (beta chain) under discussion was sequenced for a study of shared clonotypes between healthy human individuals. Whole-study results and caveats: Generally, naive subsets (rather than memory subsets) showed larger estimated richness. Few donors limited the genetic and exposure-history diversity represented.

The table came from immunoSEQ multiplex PCR; TCRdb's copy has only in-frame clones and leaves some out. This table holds just under 350,000 clones, roughly 80% found once. CDR3 size: 15 residues. With 0 bases clipped from V and 4 bases from J, the junction kept 2 bases outside the gene matches. Germline lookup yields CDR1 SGDLS and CDR2 YYNGEE. This clone was detected a few times. Antigen specificity is unknown. Material: memory CD4+ T cells sorted from blood. As for subset: CD45RA-negative fraction. The source is a man aged 25-40 years in good health. This chain joins TRBV9 and TRBJ2-1; TRBD2 agrees at 9 bases. Written as DNA, the CDR3 is TGTGCCAGCAGCGTAGTAGCGGGAGTATACAATGAGCAGTTCTTC. It specifies CASSVVAGVYNEQFF.